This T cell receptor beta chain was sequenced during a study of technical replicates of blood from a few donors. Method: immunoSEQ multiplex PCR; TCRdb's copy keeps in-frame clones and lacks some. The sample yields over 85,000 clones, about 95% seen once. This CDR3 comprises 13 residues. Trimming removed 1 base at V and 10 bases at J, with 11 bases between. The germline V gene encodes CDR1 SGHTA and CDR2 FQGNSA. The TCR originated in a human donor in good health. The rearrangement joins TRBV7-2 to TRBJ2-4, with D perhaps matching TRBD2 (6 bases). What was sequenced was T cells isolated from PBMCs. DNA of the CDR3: TGTGCCAGCAGCTTAGGGGGGGATTGGATTCAGTACTTC. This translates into CASSLGGDWIQYF. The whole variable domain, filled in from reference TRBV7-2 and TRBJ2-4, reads GAGVSQSPSNKVTEKGKDVELRCDPISGHTALYWYRQSLGQGLEFLIYFQGNSAPDKSGLPSDRFSAERTGGSVSTLTIQRTQQEDSAVYLCASSLGGDWIQYFGAGTRLSVL.